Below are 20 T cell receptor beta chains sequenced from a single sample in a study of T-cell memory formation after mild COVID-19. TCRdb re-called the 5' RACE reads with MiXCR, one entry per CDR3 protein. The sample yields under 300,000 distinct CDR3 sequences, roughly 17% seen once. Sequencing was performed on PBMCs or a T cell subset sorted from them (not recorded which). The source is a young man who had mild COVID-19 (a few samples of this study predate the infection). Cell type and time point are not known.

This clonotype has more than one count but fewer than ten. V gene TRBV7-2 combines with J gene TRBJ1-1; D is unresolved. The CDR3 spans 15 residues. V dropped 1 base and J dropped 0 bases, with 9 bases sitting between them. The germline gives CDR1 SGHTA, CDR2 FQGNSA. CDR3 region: CASSLGGTLNTEAFF. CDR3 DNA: TGTGCCAGCAGCTTAGGGGGTACATTGAACACTGAAGCTTTCTTT.

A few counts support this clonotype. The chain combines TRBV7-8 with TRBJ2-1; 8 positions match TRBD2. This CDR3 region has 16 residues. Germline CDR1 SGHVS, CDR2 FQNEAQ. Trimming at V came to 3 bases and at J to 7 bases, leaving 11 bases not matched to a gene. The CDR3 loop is CASSLVSSGSWNEQFF. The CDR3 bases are TGTGCCAGCAGCTTGGTATCCAGCGGGAGTTGGAATGAGCAGTTCTTC.

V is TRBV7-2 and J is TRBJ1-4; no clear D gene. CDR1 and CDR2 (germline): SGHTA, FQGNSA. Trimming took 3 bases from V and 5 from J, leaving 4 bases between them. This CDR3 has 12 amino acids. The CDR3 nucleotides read TGTGCCAGCAGCTTTCGGAATGAAAAACTGTTTTTT. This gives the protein CASSFRNEKLFF.

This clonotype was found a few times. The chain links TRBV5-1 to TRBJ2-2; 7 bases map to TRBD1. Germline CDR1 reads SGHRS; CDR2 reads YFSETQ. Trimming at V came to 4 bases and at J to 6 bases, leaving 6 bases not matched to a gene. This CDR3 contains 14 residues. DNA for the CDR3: TGCGCCAGCAGCGTCAGGGGGAAACCCGGGGAGCTGTTTTTT. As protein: CASSVRGKPGELFF.

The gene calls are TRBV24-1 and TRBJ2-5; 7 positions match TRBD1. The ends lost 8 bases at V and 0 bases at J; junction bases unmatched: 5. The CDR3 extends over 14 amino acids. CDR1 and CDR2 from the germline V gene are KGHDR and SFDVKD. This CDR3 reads CATTGDSDQETQYF. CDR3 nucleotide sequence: TGTGCCACCACCGGGGACAGCGACCAAGAGACCCAGTACTTC.

The CDR3 DNA is TGTGCCAGCACCGGTAGGGTCTCTGGAAACACCATATATTTT. This sequence encodes CASTGRVSGNTIYF. The chain has TRBV6-6 and TRBJ1-3; D is unclear. The V gene's germline CDR1 is MNHNY and CDR2 SVGAGI (reference sequence). V lost 7 bases and J 0 bases, leaving 10 bases between the germline ends. CDR3 length equals 14 residues.

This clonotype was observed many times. The CDR3 protein is CASGPRVAADTQYF. The CDR3 DNA reads as TGTGCCAGCGGCCCTAGGGTAGCCGCAGATACGCAGTATTTT. This chain connects TRBV7-2 to TRBJ2-3; no definite D call. V shed 8 bases and J shed 4 bases, with 16 bases lying between them. The CDR3 consists of 14 residues. Germline values: CDR1 SGHTA, CDR2 FQGNSA.

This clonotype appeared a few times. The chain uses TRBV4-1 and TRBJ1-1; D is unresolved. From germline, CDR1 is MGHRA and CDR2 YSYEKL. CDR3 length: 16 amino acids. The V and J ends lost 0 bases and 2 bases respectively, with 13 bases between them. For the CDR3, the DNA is TGCGCCAGCAGCCAAGATGCAGGCGAACCCAACACTGAAGCTTTCTTT. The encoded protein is CASSQDAGEPNTEAFF.

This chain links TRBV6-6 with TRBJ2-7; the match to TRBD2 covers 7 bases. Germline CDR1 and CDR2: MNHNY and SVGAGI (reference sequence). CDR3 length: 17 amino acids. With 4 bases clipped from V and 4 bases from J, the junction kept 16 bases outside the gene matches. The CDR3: CASSSPARATGRYEQYF. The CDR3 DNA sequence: TGTGCCAGCAGTTCCCCGGCGCGGGCGACCGGGAGGTACGAGCAGTACTTC.

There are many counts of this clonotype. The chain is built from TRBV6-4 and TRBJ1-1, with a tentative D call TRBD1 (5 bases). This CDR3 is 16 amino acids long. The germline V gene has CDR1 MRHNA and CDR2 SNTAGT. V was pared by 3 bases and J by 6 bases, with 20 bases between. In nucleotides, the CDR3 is TGTGCCAGCAGTGAAGGAGAAGGGGCCGGGCACGCTGAAGCTTTCTTT. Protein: CASSEGEGAGHAEAFF.

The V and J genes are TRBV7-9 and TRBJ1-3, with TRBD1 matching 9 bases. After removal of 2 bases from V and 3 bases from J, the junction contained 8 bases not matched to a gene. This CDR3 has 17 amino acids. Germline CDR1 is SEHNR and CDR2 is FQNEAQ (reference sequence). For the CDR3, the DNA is TGTGCCAGCAGCTTACTACGACAGGGGGTAAATGGAAACACCATATATTTT. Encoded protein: CASSLLRQGVNGNTIYF.

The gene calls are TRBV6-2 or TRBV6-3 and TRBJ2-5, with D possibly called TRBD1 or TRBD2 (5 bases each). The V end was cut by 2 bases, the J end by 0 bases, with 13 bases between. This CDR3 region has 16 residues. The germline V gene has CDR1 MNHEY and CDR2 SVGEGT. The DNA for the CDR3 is TGTGCCAGCAGTTACGCGGTCGAGGGGTACCAAGAGACCCAGTACTTC. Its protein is CASSYAVEGYQETQYF.

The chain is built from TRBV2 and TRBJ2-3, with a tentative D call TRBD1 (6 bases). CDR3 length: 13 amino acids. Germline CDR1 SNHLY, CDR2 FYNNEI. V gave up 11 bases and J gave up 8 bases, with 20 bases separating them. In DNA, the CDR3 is TGTGCCGGTACTACTGCAGGGGTCGGTACGCAGTATTTT. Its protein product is CAGTTAGVGTQYF. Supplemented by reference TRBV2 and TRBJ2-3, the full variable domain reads EPEVTQTPSHQVTQMGQEVILRCVPISNHLYFYWYRQILGQKVEFLVSFYNNEISEKSEIFDDQFSVERPDGSNFTLKIRSTKLEDSAMYFCAGTTAGVGTQYFGPGTRLTVL.

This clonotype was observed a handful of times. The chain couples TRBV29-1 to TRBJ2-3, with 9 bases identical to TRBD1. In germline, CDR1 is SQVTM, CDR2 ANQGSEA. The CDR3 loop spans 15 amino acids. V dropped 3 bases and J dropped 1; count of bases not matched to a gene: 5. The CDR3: CSVERTGAGTDTQYF. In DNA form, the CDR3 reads TGCAGCGTTGAGCGGACAGGGGCGGGCACAGATACGCAGTATTTT.

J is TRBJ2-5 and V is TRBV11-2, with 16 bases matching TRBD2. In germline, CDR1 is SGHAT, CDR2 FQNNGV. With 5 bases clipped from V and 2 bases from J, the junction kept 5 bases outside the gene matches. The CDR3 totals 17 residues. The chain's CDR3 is CASSPLGLAGGQETQYF. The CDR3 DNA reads TGTGCCAGCAGCCCCTTGGGACTAGCGGGGGGGCAAGAGACCCAGTACTTC.

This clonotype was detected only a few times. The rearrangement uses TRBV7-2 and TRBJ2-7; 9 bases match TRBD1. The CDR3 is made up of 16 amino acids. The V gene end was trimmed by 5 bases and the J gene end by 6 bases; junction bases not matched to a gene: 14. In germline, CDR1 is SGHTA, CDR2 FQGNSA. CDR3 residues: CASSRNRADRGAEQYV. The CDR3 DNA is TGTGCCAGCAGCCGCAACCGGGCGGACAGGGGAGCCGAGCAGTACGTC.

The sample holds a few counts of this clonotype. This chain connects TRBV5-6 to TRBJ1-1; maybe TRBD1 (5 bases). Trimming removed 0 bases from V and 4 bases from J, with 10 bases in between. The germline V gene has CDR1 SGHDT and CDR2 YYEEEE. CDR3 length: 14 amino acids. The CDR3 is CASSLGQQGTEAFF. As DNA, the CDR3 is TGTGCCAGCAGCTTGGGACAGCAGGGCACTGAAGCTTTCTTT. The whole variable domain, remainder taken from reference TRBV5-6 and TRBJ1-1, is DAGVTQSPTHLIKTRGQQVTLRCSPKSGHDTVSWYQQALGQGPQFIFQYYEEEERQRGNFPDRFSGHQFPNYSSELNVNALLLGDSALYLCASSLGQQGTEAFFGQGTRLTVV.

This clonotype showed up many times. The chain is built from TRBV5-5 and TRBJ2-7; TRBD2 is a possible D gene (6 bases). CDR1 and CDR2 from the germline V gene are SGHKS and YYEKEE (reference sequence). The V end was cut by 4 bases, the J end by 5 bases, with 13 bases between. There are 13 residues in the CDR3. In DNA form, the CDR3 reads TGTGCCAGCAGCGCCCCGGAGGGTCACGAGCAGTACTTC. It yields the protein CASSAPEGHEQYF.

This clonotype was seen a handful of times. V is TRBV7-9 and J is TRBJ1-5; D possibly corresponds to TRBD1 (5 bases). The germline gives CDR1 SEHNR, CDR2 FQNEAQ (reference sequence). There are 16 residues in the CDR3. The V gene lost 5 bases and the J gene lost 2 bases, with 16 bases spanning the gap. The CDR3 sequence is CASSRTNSQGNQPQHF. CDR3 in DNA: TGTGCCAGCAGCCGAACCAATTCACAGGGCAATCAGCCCCAGCATTTT.

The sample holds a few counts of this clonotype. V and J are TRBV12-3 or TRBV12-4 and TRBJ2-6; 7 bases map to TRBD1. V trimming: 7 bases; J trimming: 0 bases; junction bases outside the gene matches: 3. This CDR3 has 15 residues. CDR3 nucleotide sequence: TGTGCCAGCATCGGGACAGTCTCTGGGGCCAACGTCCTGACTTTC. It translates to CASIGTVSGANVLTF.